This paragraph reports one T cell receptor beta chain. Antigen unknown. Trimming at V came to 0 bases and at J to 5 bases, leaving 7 bases not matched to a gene. This CDR3 spans 15 amino acids. The data were obtained in a study of cytomegalovirus exposure and HLA in healthy donors. Study overall: Clustering assigned approximately 79% of the 350 to 450 genotyped donors to the Caucasian-associated ancestry cluster. Study-wide findings and caveats: The study had only CMV serostatus as immune exposure information. What TCR beta sequences reportedly achieved was accurate prediction of HLA-A and HLA-B alleles in most subjects.

The primer mix had 60 Vbeta and 13 Jbeta primers. Under the authors' procedure: In a later analysis, the count reached tens of millions of unique TCR beta chains, with about 11 million shared. Sequencing used immunoSEQ multiplex PCR; TCRdb keeps in-frame clones, though not all of them. That table is the source of V, J and clone size, and D and trimming were worked out from the DNA. Seen here are approximately 150,000 clones, over 75% observed once, and the top ten hold about 1.7%. Specimen: PBMCs. The chain uses TRBV5-3 and TRBJ1-1; 7 positions agree with TRBD1. TRBV5-3 belongs to the ORF category, with a function that is uncertain. This clonotype was sampled from a woman aged 25 to 39 in good health and CMV-seronegative. The CDR3, as DNA: TGTGCCAGAAGCTTGGCTAGGGGGCTCATTACTGAAGCTTTCTTT. This sequence encodes CARSLARGLITEAFF.